A selection of T cell receptor beta chains follows, all from one sample in a study of cytotoxic CD8 clonotypes in ibrutinib-treated CLL. Here immunoSEQ multiplex PCR was the method, and the copy in TCRdb shows in-frame clones only, minus some. The table lists about 45,000 clones, 60% to 80% of them singletons. Sequencing was performed on PBMCs, taken after 24 months of ibrutinib treatment. The source of these receptors is a human donor with chronic lymphocytic leukemia. CDR3s include the opening cysteine and the closing phenylalanine or tryptophan. Fields, in order: clone size, J gene, D gene, V gene, CDR3 protein, CDR3 DNA. The D gene is left open where the match is weak. Clone size appears in some rows only: once, few, many, or a class for an expanded clone.

few | TRBJ1-2 | . | TRBV6-1 | CASTSLSYGYTF | TGTGCCAGCACCAGCTTATCCTATGGCTACACCTTC
. | TRBJ1-4 | . | TRBV5-1 | CASSLGGNEIEKLFF | TGCGCCAGCAGCTTAGGCGGGAATGAGATCGAAAAACTGTTTTTT
. | TRBJ1-2 | TRBD1 | TRBV27 | CATSVKTGGYGYTF | TGTGCCACCTCGGTAAAGACAGGGGGCTATGGCTACACCTTC
many | TRBJ1-1 | . | TRBV29-1 | CSVPTVNTEAFF | TGCAGCGTTCCCACGGTGAACACTGAAGCTTTCTTT
. | TRBJ1-4 | . | TRBV7-9 | CASSPGGGLGDEKLFF | TGTGCCAGCAGCCCCGGGGGAGGGTTGGGCGATGAAAAACTGTTTTTT
few | TRBJ1-3 | . | TRBV20-1 | CSAERGNTIYF | TGCAGTGCCGAGAGGGGAAACACCATATATTTT
. | TRBJ1-6 | . | TRBV7-2 | CASSLEGNSPLHF | TGTGCCAGCAGCTTAGAGGGGAATTCACCCCTCCACTTT
few | TRBJ1-1 | TRBD1 | TRBV6-5 | CASSYFTGANTEAFF | TGTGCCAGCAGTTACTTTACAGGGGCGAACACTGAAGCTTTCTTT
. | TRBJ2-3 | . | TRBV5-1 | CASSLAQTVLSTDTQYF | TGCGCCAGCAGCTTGGCCCAGACAGTTCTTAGCACAGATACGCAGTATTTT
few | TRBJ2-7 | . | TRBV5-1 | CASSSVGGIEQYF | TGCGCCAGCAGCTCGGTTGGAGGGATCGAGCAGTACTTC
once | TRBJ2-1 | TRBD2 | TRBV9 | CASSVVASGGLPNEQFF | TGTGCCAGCAGCGTAGTGGCTAGCGGGGGACTTCCCAATGAGCAGTTCTTC
. | TRBJ2-3 | . | TRBV14 | CASSQGARSVTQYF | TGTGCCAGCAGCCAGGGGGCTCGAAGCGTTACGCAGTATTTT
many | TRBJ2-7 | TRBD1 | TRBV6-1 | CASISTGGDSYEQYF | TGTGCCAGCATTTCGACAGGGGGCGATTCCTACGAGCAGTACTTC
. | TRBJ2-3 | TRBD1 | TRBV6-1 | CASSEDRGRTDTQYF | TGTGCCAGCAGTGAAGACAGGGGGCGGACAGATACGCAGTATTTT
few | TRBJ1-1 | . | TRBV29-1 | CSAYTNTEAFF | TGCAGCGCTTATACGAACACTGAAGCTTTCTTT
. | TRBJ2-7 | . | TRBV2 | CASGRTGNYEQYF | TGTGCCAGCGGCCGAACAGGGAACTACGAGCAGTACTTC
. | TRBJ2-7 | TRBD2 | TRBV30 | CAWSVAGTRGYEQYF | TGTGCCTGGAGTGTGGCCGGGACTAGGGGGTACGAGCAGTACTTC
few | TRBJ2-1 | TRBD2 | TRBV6-1 | CASSVSLAGPYNEQFF | TGTGCCAGCAGTGTCTCTCTAGCGGGACCGTACAATGAGCAGTTCTTC
. | TRBJ1-1 | . | TRBV14 | CASSQLLNTEAFF | TGTGCCAGCAGCCAACTTCTGAACACTGAAGCTTTCTTT
. | TRBJ1-2 | TRBD1 | TRBV6-6 | CASSYWGQGTDGYTF | TGTGCCAGCAGTTACTGGGGACAGGGGACGGATGGCTACACCTTC
few | TRBJ2-1 | . | TRBV6-4 | CASSDPFRVLAYNEQFF | TGTGCCAGCAGTGACCCATTCAGGGTTTTAGCCTACAATGAGCAGTTCTTC
. | TRBJ2-2 | . | TRBV6-4 | CASSDSYHGELFF | TGTGCCAGCAGTGACTCTTACCACGGGGAGCTGTTTTTT
once | TRBJ2-2 | . | TRBV5-1 | CASSFQQGGAGELFF | TGCGCCAGCAGCTTCCAACAGGGTGGGGCCGGGGAGCTGTTTTTT
once | TRBJ1-5 | . | TRBV30 | CAWSSQKGQPQHF | TGTGCCTGGAGTTCCCAGAAGGGTCAGCCCCAGCATTTT
. | TRBJ2-7 | TRBD1 | TRBV18 | CASSPGDRSSYEQYF | TGTGCCAGCTCACCCGGGGACAGGAGCTCCTACGAGCAGTACTTC
. | TRBJ2-1 | . | TRBV29-1 | CSVLPGPLGGEQFF | TGCAGCGTTCTCCCCGGACCCCTTGGGGGTGAGCAGTTCTTC
. | TRBJ2-5 | TRBD1 | TRBV5-1 | CASSLAPGGETQYF | TGCGCCAGCAGCTTGGCCCCAGGGGGAGAGACCCAGTACTTC
medium-sized | TRBJ2-5 | TRBD2 | TRBV29-1 | CSVTSGKETQYF | TGCAGCGTTACTAGCGGGAAAGAGACCCAGTACTTC
. | TRBJ2-1 | . | TRBV29-1 | CSAGGLQYNEQFF | TGCAGCGCCGGCGGACTACAGTACAATGAGCAGTTCTTC
. | TRBJ2-2 | . | TRBV5-1 | CASSLESPSTGELFF | TGCGCCAGCAGCCTGGAGAGTCCCTCCACCGGGGAGCTGTTTTTT
. | TRBJ2-7 | TRBD2 | TRBV15 | CATSRVKRELFYEQYF | TGTGCCACCAGCAGAGTAAAGCGGGAGCTTTTCTACGAGCAGTACTTC
. | TRBJ2-7 | . | TRBV6-6 | CASFLRAGEQYF | TGTGCCAGCTTCCTACGAGCAGGGGAGCAGTACTTC
. | TRBJ1-2 | . | TRBV27 | CASSPAGGHGDYGYTF | TGTGCCAGCAGTCCAGCCGGGGGGCACGGGGACTATGGCTACACCTTC
. | TRBJ2-1 | . | TRBV5-1 | CASSSSPGLDEQFF | TGCGCCAGCAGCTCAAGCCCAGGGTTAGATGAGCAGTTCTTC
few | TRBJ1-2 | . | TRBV12-1 | CASSSPGQGYGYTF | TGTGCCAGCAGCAGTCCGGGACAGGGTTATGGCTACACCTTC
. | TRBJ2-7 | TRBD1 | TRBV10-2 | CASSELGTGLKKPDEQYF | TGCGCCAGCAGTGAGTTAGGGACAGGGCTCAAAAAGCCCGACGAGCAGTACTTC
. | TRBJ2-5 | . | TRBV4-1 | CASSQARDGSTQETQYF | TGCGCCAGCAGCCAAGCTAGGGACGGTTCGACCCAAGAGACCCAGTACTTC